This entry concerns a single T cell receptor beta chain. The antigen remains undetermined. The data were produced by immunoSEQ multiplex PCR, yet TCRdb's version contains in-frame clones alone and is incomplete. The table lists around 170,000 clones, around 90% of them singletons, with just under 3% in the top ten. This sample was taken from a study of cytomegalovirus exposure and HLA in healthy donors. Findings of the study overall: The study flagged about 160 TCR beta chains as cytomegalovirus-associated. Rarity characterized most TCR sequences, yet some public TCRs appeared in many donors.

Trimming removed 2 bases at V and 2 bases at J, with 6 bases between. The CDR3 runs to 13 residues. The germline V gene encodes CDR1 MGHDK and CDR2 SYGVNS. The V gene is TRBV25-1, the J gene TRBJ1-2; D is perhaps TRBD1 (5 bases). This clonotype originated in a man aged 18 to 30 in good health and CMV-seronegative. Sequenced material: PBMCs. The CDR3 coding sequence is TGTGCCAGCAGTGAAACAGGCAACTATGGCTACACCTTC. Protein: CASSETGNYGYTF.